Described below is a single T cell receptor (beta chain) sequence and its context. This clone has only one observation. The specificity of this receptor is unknown. Base qualities are not at hand, and no much larger clone is one base apart. This entry belongs to a study of blood T cell repertoires in COVID-19 (dated by TCRdb to 2018 to 2021). Study-level background: Samples from collaborators originated in the United States, Italy and Spain and spanned both the acute and convalescent phases of COVID-19. The material from the prospective study consisted of cDNA or gDNA derived from T cells, B-cell-depleted T cells, or PBMCs. Subjects who had been exposed to COVID-19, were actively infected with it, or had recovered from it provided the deeply sampled blood TCRbeta repertoires that made up the dataset. A freely available public database, intended as a resource for researchers studying the immune response to SARS-CoV-2, is where the repertoires were released. Samples were obtained from the ongoing ImmuneRACE study (first 160 participants) and from some 1,200 subjects provided by 6 global collaborators. Nearly every sample came with metadata listing a de-identified subject ID, COVID-19 status, age in years and sex. Where available, HLA class I and class II types were taken from metadata supplied by the sample provider and were not determined by assay-based typing. Overall study results and their limits: Clinical and demographic metadata were provided uncurated, with the amount varying by source and participant.

According to the germline V gene, CDR1 reads ENHRY and CDR2 reads SYGVKD. The CDR3 starts with the cysteine, ends with the phenylalanine, and has 16 residues. Just the 48-base CDR3 DNA is kept, in frame starting at base 1. Ends trimmed: V by 2 bases, J by 4 bases; bases unmatched to a gene: 6. The collaborating institutions used their own protocols to collect whole blood in K2EDTA tubes. Collaborator samples were shipped for TCRbeta analysis as frozen whole blood, isolated PBMCs, or DNA extracted from either sample type. TCRbeta CDR3 regions were amplified from genomic DNA using the immunoSEQ Assay, a bias-controlled multiplex PCR. The original methods were these. Within the assay, amplification of reference gene primers was used to estimate how many nucleated cells each sample contained. To quantify the absolute abundance of each unique TCRbeta CDR3 rearrangement, sequence reads were collapsed and filtered. For each sample, productive Simpson clonality was calculated by taking the square root of Simpson's diversity index across productive rearrangements. TCRdb provides this immuneACCESS table in a form limited to in-frame rearrangements. Some clones are lacking; in checked studies, under half of them reflect an unresolved V gene, and why the rest are absent is not known. V, J and clone size reflect that table, while D and trimming were determined from the DNA. This sample has about 200,000 clones in its table, and 78% of those were observed once. The biggest ten clones account for 2.5% to 3% of the sample.

This chain is built from TRBV10-3 and TRBJ2-5; 11 central nucleotides agree with TRBD2. The TCR comes from a woman of 80 years or more with active or convalescent COVID-19. Specimen: peripheral blood. The CDR3 has the sequence CAISELAGGRSETQYF. The DNA sequence is as follows: TGTGCCATCAGTGAGCTAGCGGGGGGCCGATCAGAGACCCAGTACTTC.